This entry concerns a single T cell receptor (beta chain). This entry belongs to a study of shared clonotypes between healthy human individuals. The CDR3 extends over 16 amino acids. Germline CDR1 reads MDHEN; CDR2 reads SYDVKM. V lost 7 bases and J lost 4; bases outside the gene matches: 10. Repertoires were generated with immunoSEQ multiplex PCR, while TCRdb's copy carries only in-frame clones and drops some. Of around 1 million clones listed, approximately 76% are singletons. This receptor was taken from a man between 18 and 29 years old in good health. V gene TRBV28 combines with J gene TRBJ2-5; 12 nucleotides line up with TRBD1. Sequenced: memory CD4+ T cells sorted from blood. Subset described: CD45RA-negative fraction. The CDR3 sequence is CASIPSGTGGIETQYF. Here the CDR3 DNA reads TGTGCCAGCATCCCATCCGGGACAGGGGGCATAGAGACCCAGTACTTC.